A single sample gave rise to the 16 T cell receptor beta chains below, sequenced in a study of shared clonotypes between healthy human individuals. The table came from immunoSEQ multiplex PCR; TCRdb's copy has only in-frame clones and leaves some out. The sample contains 600,000 to 700,000 clones, more than 70% of which appear only once. Sequenced sample: memory CD4+ T cells sorted from blood. The subset was: CD45RA-negative fraction. These receptors were collected from a woman aged 25 to 39 in good health.

V and J are TRBV19 and TRBJ1-5; D possibly corresponds to TRBD1 (5 bases). CDR3 length: 13 residues. Trimming cost V 7 bases and J 3 bases, with 10 bases left between them. Germline CDR1 reads LNHDA; CDR2 reads SQIVND (reference sequence). The CDR3 loop is CASTLGLNQPQHF. The CDR3 coding sequence is TGTGCCAGTACCCTGGGACTCAATCAGCCCCAGCATTTT.

The chain combines TRBV5-1 with TRBJ2-3, with TRBD1 matching 7 bases. Germline CDR1 is SGHRS and CDR2 is YFSETQ. Trimming took 0 bases from V and 2 from J; bases not matched to a gene: 12. The CDR3 runs 18 residues. CDR3 amino acids: CASSLGLGQIRHTDTQYF. CDR3 in DNA: TGCGCCAGCAGCTTGGGGCTGGGACAGATCCGACACACAGATACGCAGTATTTT.

This chain links TRBV5-6 with TRBJ2-2; the D is unclear. The CDR3 loop spans 16 amino acids. The germline CDR1 and CDR2 sequences are SGHDT and YYEEEE. Trimming took 0 bases from V and 2 from J, leaving 11 bases between them. CDR3: CASSLVALSNTGELFF. The DNA of the CDR3 is TGTGCCAGCAGCTTGGTTGCTCTATCCAACACCGGGGAGCTGTTTTTT.

Points on this clone: Other DNA sequences in the sample encode the same CDR3. The chain has TRBV10-3 and TRBJ1-1, with D possibly matching TRBD1 (6 bases). Trimming removed 2 bases at V and 1 base at J, with 11 bases between. CDR3 length equals 15 residues. Germline-derived CDR1 and CDR2 are ENHRY and SYGVKD. This chain's CDR3 is CAISESGGANTEAFF. In nucleotides, the CDR3 is TGTGCCATCAGTGAGAGCGGGGGCGCGAACACTGAAGCTTTCTTT.

This chain connects TRBV14 to TRBJ2-2, with D possibly TRBD1 on 5 matching bases. The V end lost 1 base, the J end lost 0 bases, and 6 bases lay between the germline ends. CDR1 is SGHDN and CDR2 is FVKESK in the germline V gene. The CDR3 extends over 15 amino acids. CDR3 sequence reads: CASSQGQTNTGELFF. The CDR3 DNA is TGTGCCAGCAGCCAAGGACAGACGAACACCGGGGAGCTGTTTTTT.

The rearrangement joins TRBV5-6 to TRBJ2-1; D call uncertain. V shed 0 bases and J shed 6 bases, with 7 bases lying between them. CDR1 is SGHDT, CDR2 YYEEEE, per germline. The CDR3 consists of 13 residues. Written as DNA, the CDR3 is TGTGCCAGCAGCTTGGTGGGGTCCAATGAGCAGTTCTTC. Its protein is CASSLVGSNEQFF.

V is TRBV11-1 and J is TRBJ2-1; possibly TRBD1 for D (5 bases). CDR3 size: 16 residues. Trimming took off 6 bases at V and 2 bases at J, with 17 bases between the two ends. CDR1 and CDR2 (germline): SGHAT, FQDESV (reference sequence). The DNA of the CDR3 is TGTGCCAGCAGTCTCTCCCGGACACCTCCCTACAATGAGCAGTTCTTC. Its protein is CASSLSRTPPYNEQFF.

The rearrangement joins TRBV28 to TRBJ2-2; 16 bases are shared with TRBD2. The germline V gene encodes CDR1 MDHEN and CDR2 SYDVKM. This CDR3 region has 20 residues. V shed 5 bases, J shed 1 base, and the junction held 10 bases outside the gene matches. CDR3 region: CASSPLPGLAGGLNTGELFF. Written as DNA, the CDR3 is TGTGCCAGCAGTCCCCTTCCGGGACTAGCGGGAGGGTTGAACACCGGGGAGCTGTTTTTT.

This clone was picked up one time. The chain has TRBV6-6 and TRBJ2-3; D ambiguous. CDR3 length: 12 amino acids. Trimming took 5 bases from V and 7 from J, leaving 10 bases between them. Germline V gives CDR1 MNHNY, CDR2 SVGAGI (reference sequence). The CDR3 region has the DNA TGTGCCAGCAGTACCGAATGGAATACGCAGTATTTT. Translation gives CASSTEWNTQYF.

This clone was observed a handful of times. The V and J genes are TRBV19 and TRBJ1-1, with no clear D. The V gene lost 3 bases and the J gene lost 0 bases, with 8 bases spanning the gap. Germline assignment: CDR1 LNHDA and CDR2 SQIVND (reference sequence). CDR3 length: 14 residues. The CDR3 protein is CASSISIMNTEAFF. In DNA form, the CDR3 reads TGTGCCAGTAGTATTTCTATAATGAACACTGAAGCTTTCTTT.

The V gene is TRBV5-5, the J gene TRBJ2-3, with 7 bases that match TRBD2. Germline V CDR1 and CDR2: SGHKS, YYEKEE (reference sequence). The CDR3 spans 11 residues. In DNA form, the CDR3 reads TGTGTGGTGGCGGGAGCGGATACGCAGTATTTT. Protein: CVVAGADTQYF.

This chain connects TRBV11-2 to TRBJ2-2; D uncertain. Germline-derived CDR1 and CDR2 are SGHAT and FQNNGV. The V end lost 5 bases, the J end lost 6 bases, and 19 bases lay between the germline ends. CDR3 length: 16 amino acids. CDR3 sequence (DNA): TGTGCCAGCAGCCCCGGCGTTGCCCGGTTTGCCGGGGAGCTGTTTTTT. It is translated as CASSPGVARFAGELFF.

The rearrangement links TRBV28 to TRBJ2-3; D unclear. Germline V lookup: CDR1 MDHEN, CDR2 SYDVKM. Trimming removed 7 bases from V and 2 bases from J, with 10 bases in between. The CDR3 has 13 amino acids. CDR3 nucleotide sequence: TGTGCCAGCACTGACGGATACACAGATACGCAGTATTTT. This gives the protein CASTDGYTDTQYF.

The rearrangement links TRBV18 to TRBJ1-2; tentatively, D is TRBD1 (5 bases). V was pared by 3 bases and J by 13 bases, with 27 bases between. CDR3 size: 16 residues. CDR1 KGHSH and CDR2 LQKENI come from the germline V gene. CDR3 sequence: CASSPQFPGGHLLATF. Written as DNA, the CDR3 is TGTGCCAGCTCACCTCAATTTCCCGGAGGACACCTTCTGGCCACCTTC.

The rearrangement uses TRBV7-8 and TRBJ2-3; the D gene is possibly TRBD2 (6 bases). The CDR3 is 14 residues long. From germline, CDR1 is SGHVS and CDR2 FQNEAQ. The V end was cut by 5 bases, the J end by 4 bases, with 13 bases between. CDR3 in DNA: TGTGCCAGCAGCATCCTACTAGCAGCAGATACGCAGTATTTT. Its translation: CASSILLAADTQYF. The full variable domain, with the rest looked up from reference TRBV7-8 and TRBJ2-3, is GAGVSQSPRYKVAKRGQDVALRCDPISGHVSLFWYQQALGQGPEFLTYFQNEAQLDKSGLPSDRFFAERPEGSVSTLKIQRTQQEDSAVYLCASSILLAADTQYFGPGTRLTVL.

The chain joins TRBV6-1 to TRBJ1-3; D gene uncertain. This CDR3 comprises 16 residues. In germline, CDR1 is MNHNS, CDR2 SASEGT. V dropped 6 bases and J dropped 4 bases, with 19 bases sitting between them. Here the CDR3 reads CASRETPLVSGNTIYF. The CDR3 bases are TGTGCCAGCAGGGAAACCCCCTTGGTGTCCGGAAACACCATATATTTT.